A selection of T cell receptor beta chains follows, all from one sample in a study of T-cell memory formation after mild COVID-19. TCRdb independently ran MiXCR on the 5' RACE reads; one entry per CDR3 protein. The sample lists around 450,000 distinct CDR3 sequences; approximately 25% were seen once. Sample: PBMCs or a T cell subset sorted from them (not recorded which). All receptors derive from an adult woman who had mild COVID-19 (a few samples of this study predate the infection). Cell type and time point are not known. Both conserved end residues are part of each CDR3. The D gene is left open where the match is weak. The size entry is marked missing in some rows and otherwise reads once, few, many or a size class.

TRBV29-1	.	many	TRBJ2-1	TGCAGCGTTGAATCCCCTATCTACAATGAGCAGTTCTTC	CSVESPIYNEQFF
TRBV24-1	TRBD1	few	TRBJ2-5	TGTGCCACCAGTGATCCGAACCGGGACAGGGGGCAAGAGACCCAGTACTTC	CATSDPNRDRGQETQYF
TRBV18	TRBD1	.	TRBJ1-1	TGTGCCAGCTCACCACCGGACAGGGGGCCCTGGGGGACTGAAGCTTTCTTT	CASSPPDRGPWGTEAFF
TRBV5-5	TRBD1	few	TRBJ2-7	TGTGCCAGCAGCTTGCTGAAGGGACAGTCGAGCTCCTACGAGCAGTACTTC	CASSLLKGQSSSYEQYF
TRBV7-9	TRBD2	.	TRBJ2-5	TGTGCCAGCGCCAGCGGGGTGAATCAAGAGACCCAGTACTTC	CASASGVNQETQYF
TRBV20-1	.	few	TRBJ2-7	TGCAGTGCTGTGGGTCAGCTCTACGAGCAGTACTTC	CSAVGQLYEQYF
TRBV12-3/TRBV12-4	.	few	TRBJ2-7	TGTGCCAGCAGTTTTAGTTTCGAGCAGTACTTC	CASSFSFEQYF
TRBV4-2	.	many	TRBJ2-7	TGTGCCAGCAGCCAAGGGACGGCCAGCTCCTACGAGCAGTACTTC	CASSQGTASSYEQYF
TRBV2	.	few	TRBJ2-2	TGTGCCAGCAGAGCAGGGGCCACGAACACCGGGGAGCTGTTTTTT	CASRAGATNTGELFF
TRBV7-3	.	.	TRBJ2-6	TGTGCCAGCAGCTCCCCCTCCGGGACGGCTGGGGCCAACGTCCTGACTTTC	CASSSPSGTAGANVLTF
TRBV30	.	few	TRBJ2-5	TGTGCCTGCGTTCTGTCGGGGCCCGTTATGGAGACCCAGTACTTC	CACVLSGPVMETQYF
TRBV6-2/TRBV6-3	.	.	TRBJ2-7	TGTGCCAGCAGGGTGTACGAGCAGTACTTC	CASRVYEQYF
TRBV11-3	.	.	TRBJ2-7	TGTGCCAGCAGCTTAGCCGCACAGGGGGGGAACTACGAGCAGTACTTC	CASSLAAQGGNYEQYF
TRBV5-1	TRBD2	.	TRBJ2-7	TGCGCCAGCAGCCGGGCTAGCGGTACTAGCTCCTACGAGCAGTACTTC	CASSRASGTSSYEQYF
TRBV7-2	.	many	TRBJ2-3	TGTGCCAGCAGCCCGACCGGTACAGATACGCAGTATTTT	CASSPTGTDTQYF
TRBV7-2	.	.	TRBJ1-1	TGTGCCAGCAGCTTAGGTTTCGGTCAGGGAGCTTTCTTT	CASSLGFGQGAFF
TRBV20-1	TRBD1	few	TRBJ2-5	TGCAGTGCTAGAGATGTCAGGGGGCTAGGAGGGACCCAGTACTTC	CSARDVRGLGGTQYF
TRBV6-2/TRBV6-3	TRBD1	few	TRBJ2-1	TGTGCCAGCAGGCCTGACAGGGGGACCTACAATGAGCAGTTCTTC	CASRPDRGTYNEQFF
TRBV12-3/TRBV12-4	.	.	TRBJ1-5	TGTGCCAGCAGTTTAGCGCAGAGCCAGCCCCAGCATTTT	CASSLAQSQPQHF
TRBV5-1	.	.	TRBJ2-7	TGCGCCAGCAGCTTGGTGGCGGACATCGAGCAGTACTTC	CASSLVADIEQYF
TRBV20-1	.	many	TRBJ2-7	TGCAGTGCTAGAGATAGTCTGGGCGGATCCCGTATATTC	CSARDSLGGSRIF
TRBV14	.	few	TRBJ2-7	TGTGCCAGCAGCCAAGTCTCACAGCCGTCCTCCGAGCAGTACTTC	CASSQVSQPSSEQYF
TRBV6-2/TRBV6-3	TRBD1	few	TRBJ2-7	TGTGCCAGCATTCTCCTGGACAGGGAAGGGTTCTACGAGCAGTACTTC	CASILLDREGFYEQYF
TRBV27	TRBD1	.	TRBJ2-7	TGTGCCAGCTCCCGACAGGGATACTCCTACGAGCAGTACTTC	CASSRQGYSYEQYF
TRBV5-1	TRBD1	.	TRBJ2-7	TGCGCCAGCAGCTTGTACGGGGACAGGAGCAACGAGCAGTACTTC	CASSLYGDRSNEQYF
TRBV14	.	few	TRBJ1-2	TGTGCCAGCAGCCCCCTCCGGGATCATCATGGCTACACCTTC	CASSPLRDHHGYTF
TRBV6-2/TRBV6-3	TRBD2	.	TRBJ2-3	TGTGCCAGCCGTACGTATCTAGCGGGAGGGCCAGGAGATACGCAGTATTTT	CASRTYLAGGPGDTQYF
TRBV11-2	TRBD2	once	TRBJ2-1	TGTGCCAGCAGCTTTGGAGCGGGAGGAGATGAGCAGTTCTTC	CASSFGAGGDEQFF
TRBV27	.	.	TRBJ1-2	TGTGCCAGCAGTTCGAGCAGGGTGGCCTATGGCTACACCTTC	CASSSSRVAYGYTF
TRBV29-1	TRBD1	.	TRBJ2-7	TGCAGCGTTGAGGGACAGTTTTCCTACGAGCAGTACTTC	CSVEGQFSYEQYF
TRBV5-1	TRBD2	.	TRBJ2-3	TGCGCCAGCAGCTTGGTTGATAGTAGCGGGAGGGCCTGGTTGACAGATACGCAGTATTTT	CASSLVDSSGRAWLTDTQYF
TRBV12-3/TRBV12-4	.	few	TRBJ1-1	TGTGCCAGCAGATCCGGGGTCGGCACTGAAGCTTTCTTT	CASRSGVGTEAFF
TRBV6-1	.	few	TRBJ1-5	TGTGCCACCGGACGGAACAATCAGCCCCAGCATTTT	CATGRNNQPQHF
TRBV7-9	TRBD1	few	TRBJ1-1	TGTGCCAGCAGCCGGACAGGATCGAACACTGAAGCTTTCTTT	CASSRTGSNTEAFF
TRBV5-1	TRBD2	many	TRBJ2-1	TGCGCCAGCAGCATACGGCCGTCGAGCGGGGTAAGAATGAGAACCTACAATGAGCAGTTCTTC	CASSIRPSSGVRMRTYNEQFF
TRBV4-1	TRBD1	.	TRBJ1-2	TGCGCCAGCAGCCGGATGGACCGGGACAGGGAACATGGCTACACCTTC	CASSRMDRDREHGYTF
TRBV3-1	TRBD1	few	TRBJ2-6	TGTGCCAGCAGCCAGCCCACCGGGACAGGGGGCTGGAGCTCTGGGGCCAACGTCCTGACTTTC	CASSQPTGTGGWSSGANVLTF
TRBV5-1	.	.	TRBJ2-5	TGCGCCAGCAGCTCGGGACACCAGCGTGAGACCCAGTACTTC	CASSSGHQRETQYF
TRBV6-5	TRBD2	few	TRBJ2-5	TGTGCCAGCAGTTACTCGGGACTAGCTCGCGGGACCCAGTACTTC	CASSYSGLARGTQYF
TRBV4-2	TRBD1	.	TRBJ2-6	TGTGCCAGCAGCCAACGGGGCCCCGGGACAGGGGACTCTGGGGCCAACGTCCTGACTTTC	CASSQRGPGTGDSGANVLTF
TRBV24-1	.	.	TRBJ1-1	TGTGCCACCTCGAGGACGGGGGGCACTGAAGCTTTCTTT	CATSRTGGTEAFF
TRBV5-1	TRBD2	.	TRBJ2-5	TGCGCCAGCAGCCCGGGACTAGGGAACCAAGAGACCCAGTACTTC	CASSPGLGNQETQYF
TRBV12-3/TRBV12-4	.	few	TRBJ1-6	TGTGCCAGCAGTTTAAGACGTAGCGGGGCGGTTAATTCACCCCTCCACTTT	CASSLRRSGAVNSPLHF
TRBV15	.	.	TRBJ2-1	TGTGCCACCAGCAGCCGGACGGGGAATGAGCAGTTCTTC	CATSSRTGNEQFF
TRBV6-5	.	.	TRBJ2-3	TGTGCCAGCAGTTACTCAGGAGCGGACCCCACAGATACGCAGTATTTT	CASSYSGADPTDTQYF
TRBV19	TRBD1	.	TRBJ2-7	TGTGCCAGTAGTGCCCCGGGACAGGGAAAGGTGTACTTC	CASSAPGQGKVYF
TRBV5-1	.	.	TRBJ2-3	TGCGCCAGCAGCTTGGGGGAGCGGGCAGATACGCAGTATTTT	CASSLGERADTQYF
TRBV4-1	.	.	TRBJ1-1	TGCGCCAGCAGCCTGCGAGGGTCTCTATTGAACACTGAAGCTTTCTTT	CASSLRGSLLNTEAFF
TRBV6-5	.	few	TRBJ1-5	TGTGCCAGCAGTTACACTTGGGGGGATCAGCCCCAGCATTTT	CASSYTWGDQPQHF
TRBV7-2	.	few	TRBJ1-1	TGTGCCAGCAGCCACCCCAGGGGACTTAACACTGAAGCTTTCTTT	CASSHPRGLNTEAFF
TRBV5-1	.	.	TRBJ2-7	TGCGCCAGCAGCTTACCCCCGGGAGAAAACTACGAGCAGTACTTC	CASSLPPGENYEQYF
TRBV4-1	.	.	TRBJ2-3	TGCGCCAGCGCCGAGGGGGGAGGCACAGATACGCAGTATTTT	CASAEGGGTDTQYF
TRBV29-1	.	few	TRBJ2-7	TGCAGCGTTGGGGGACCCGAGCAGTACTTC	CSVGGPEQYF
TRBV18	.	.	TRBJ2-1	TGTGCCAGCTCACCCCCCGGGGGCAATGAGCAGTTCTTC	CASSPPGGNEQFF